This record looks at one T cell receptor (beta chain) sequence and its context. What it recognizes is unknown. This sample is drawn from a study of OX40 agonist ivuxolimab in advanced cancers. The CDR3 runs 14 residues. V dropped 5 bases and J dropped 1 base, with 11 bases sitting between them. The germline gives CDR1 SGHNT, CDR2 YENEEA. The repertoire was sequenced with immunoSEQ multiplex PCR; TCRdb's copy has only in-frame clones and lacks some. The data show tens of thousands of clones, 91% seen once. Blood sampling was done at baseline, cycle 4 day 1, and cycle 7 day 1. Whole-study findings and limits: Doses of 0.1 to 3.0 mg/kg were accompanied by clonal expansion of CD4+ and CD8+ blood T cells by week 6. Partial responders treated at 0.1-3.0 mg/kg exhibited clonal expansion among the lowest measured. There were, on average, more expanded clones in CD8+ T cells than in CD4+.

The sample here was CD4+ or CD8+ T cells sorted from blood, taken in a trial of the OX40 agonist ivuxolimab. This clonotype originated in an adult with an advanced solid tumor such as melanoma, head and neck, liver or kidney cancer. The chain couples TRBV11-3 to TRBJ1-1; tentatively, D is TRBD1 (5 bases). The CDR3 coding sequence is TGTGCCAGCAGCCCGGGGGGGACGAACACTGAAGCTTTCTTT. Amino acid sequence: CASSPGGTNTEAFF.